This entry is about one T cell receptor (beta chain). Sequenced by immunoSEQ multiplex PCR; TCRdb stores in-frame clones only, minus some. The sample holds 95,000 to 100,000 clones, around nine tenths seen once. The data stem from a study of PD-1 blockade in classical Hodgkin lymphoma. The CDR3 is made up of 14 amino acids. J gave up 6 bases and V 2 bases, and 0 bases lay outside the gene matches. Germline V gives CDR1 MNHNS, CDR2 SASEGT. Each of the patients experienced relapse following autologous stem cell transplantation, and their brentuximab vedotin exposure differed. The V gene is TRBV6-1, the J gene TRBJ2-1; TRBD2 agrees at 11 bases. This clonotype was obtained from a human donor with classical Hodgkin lymphoma. Sequencing was performed on peripheral blood mononuclear cells (PBMCs), taken before the second cycle of nivolumab. The CDR3, as DNA: TGTGCCAGCAGTGAAACTAGCGGGGGCAATGAGCAGTTCTTC. Protein: CASSETSGGNEQFF.